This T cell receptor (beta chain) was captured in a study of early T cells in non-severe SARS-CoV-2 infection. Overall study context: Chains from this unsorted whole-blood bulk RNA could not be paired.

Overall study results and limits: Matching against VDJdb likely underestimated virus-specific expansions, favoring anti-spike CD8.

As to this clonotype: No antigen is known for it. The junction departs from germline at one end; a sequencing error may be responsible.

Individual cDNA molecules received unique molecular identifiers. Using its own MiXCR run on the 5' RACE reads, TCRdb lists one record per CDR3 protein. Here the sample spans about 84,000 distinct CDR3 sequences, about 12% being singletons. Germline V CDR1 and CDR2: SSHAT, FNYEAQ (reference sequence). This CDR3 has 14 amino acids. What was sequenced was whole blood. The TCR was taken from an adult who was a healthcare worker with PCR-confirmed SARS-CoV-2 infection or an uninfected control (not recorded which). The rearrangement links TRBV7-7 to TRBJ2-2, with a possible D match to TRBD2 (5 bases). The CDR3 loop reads CASSLREGAGELFF. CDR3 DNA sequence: TGTGCTAGCAGCTTACGAGAGGGTGCCGGGGAGCTGTTTTTT.